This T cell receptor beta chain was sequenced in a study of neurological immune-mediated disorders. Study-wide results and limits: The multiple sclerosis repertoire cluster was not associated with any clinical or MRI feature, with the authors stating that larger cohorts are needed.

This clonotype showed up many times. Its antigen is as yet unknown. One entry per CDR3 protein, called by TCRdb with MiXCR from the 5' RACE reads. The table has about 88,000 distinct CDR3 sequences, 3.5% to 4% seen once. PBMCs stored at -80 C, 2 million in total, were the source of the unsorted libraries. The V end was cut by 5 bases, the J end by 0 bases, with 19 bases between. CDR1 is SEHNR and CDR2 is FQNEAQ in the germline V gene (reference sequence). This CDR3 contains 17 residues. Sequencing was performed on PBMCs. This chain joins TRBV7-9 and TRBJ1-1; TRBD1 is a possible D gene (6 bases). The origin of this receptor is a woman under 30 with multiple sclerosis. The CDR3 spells CASSTPREGGMNTEAFF. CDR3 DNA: TGTGCCAGCAGCACCCCCAGGGAAGGGGGTATGAACACTGAAGCTTTCTTT.